This TCR beta chain comes out of a study of T cell responses to AZD1222 COVID-19 vaccine. Study-wide points: The breadth and depth of Spike-specific TCRs increased once two AZD1222 doses had been given. White British donors predominated, females outnumbered males, and clonal diversity was possibly underestimated. Within unmutated variant regions lay the reported targets of nearly half of spike-specific TCRs. Scientists sampled the repertoires only once the peak T cell response had passed.

From germline, CDR1 is MGHDK and CDR2 SYGVNS. After removal of 4 bases from V and 7 bases from J, the junction contained 7 bases not matched to a gene. This CDR3 contains 15 residues. Method: immunoSEQ multiplex PCR; TCRdb's copy keeps in-frame clones and lacks some. The sample lists some 97,000 clones; roughly nine tenths were seen once. Note on this clone: The antigen remains unidentified.

The chain joins TRBV25-1 to TRBJ1-6, with 7 bases fitting TRBD1. This sequence originates from an adult in good health. This sample comprised peripheral blood, obtained on day 0 of AZD1222 vaccination. The CDR3 sequence: CASSAYRGANSPLHF. CDR3 DNA: TGTGCCAGCAGTGCGTACAGGGGAGCGAATTCACCCCTCCACTTT.